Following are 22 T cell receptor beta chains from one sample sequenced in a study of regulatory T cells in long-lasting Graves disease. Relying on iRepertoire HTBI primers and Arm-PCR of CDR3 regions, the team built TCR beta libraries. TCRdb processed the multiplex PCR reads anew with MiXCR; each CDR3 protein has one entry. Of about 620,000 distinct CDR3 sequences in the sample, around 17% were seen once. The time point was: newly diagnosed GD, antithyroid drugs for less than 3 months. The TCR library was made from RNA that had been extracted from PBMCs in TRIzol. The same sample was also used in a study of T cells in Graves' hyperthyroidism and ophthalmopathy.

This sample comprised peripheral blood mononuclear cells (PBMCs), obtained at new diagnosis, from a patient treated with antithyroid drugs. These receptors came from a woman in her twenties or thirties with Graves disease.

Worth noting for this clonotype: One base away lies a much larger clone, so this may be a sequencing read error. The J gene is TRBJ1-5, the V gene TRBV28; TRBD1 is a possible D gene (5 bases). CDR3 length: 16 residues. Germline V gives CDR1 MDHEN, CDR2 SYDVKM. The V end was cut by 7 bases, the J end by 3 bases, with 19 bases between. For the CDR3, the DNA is TGTGCCAGCATCGCTAATCCAGGGAAAGACAATCAGCCCCAGCATTTT. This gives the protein CASIANPGKDNQPQHF.

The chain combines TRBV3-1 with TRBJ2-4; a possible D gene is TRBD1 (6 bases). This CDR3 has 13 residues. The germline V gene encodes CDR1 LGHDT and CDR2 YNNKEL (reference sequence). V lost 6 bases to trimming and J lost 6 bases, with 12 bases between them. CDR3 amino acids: CASSQGRVNIQYF. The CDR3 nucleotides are TGTGCCAGCAGTCAGGGGCGCGTAAACATTCAGTACTTC. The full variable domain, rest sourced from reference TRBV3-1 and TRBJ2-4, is DTAVSQTPKYLVTQMGNDKSIKCEQNLGHDTMYWYKQDSKKFLKIMFSYNNKELIINETVPNRFSPKSPDKAHLNLHINSLELGDSAVYFCASSQGRVNIQYFGAGTRLSVL.

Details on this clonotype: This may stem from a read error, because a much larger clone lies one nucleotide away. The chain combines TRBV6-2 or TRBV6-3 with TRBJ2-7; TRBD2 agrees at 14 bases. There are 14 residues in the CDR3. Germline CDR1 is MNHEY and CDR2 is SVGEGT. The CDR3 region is CASGLAGGLGEQHF. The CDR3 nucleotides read TGTGCCAGTGGACTAGCGGGAGGTCTCGGGGAGCAGCACTTC.

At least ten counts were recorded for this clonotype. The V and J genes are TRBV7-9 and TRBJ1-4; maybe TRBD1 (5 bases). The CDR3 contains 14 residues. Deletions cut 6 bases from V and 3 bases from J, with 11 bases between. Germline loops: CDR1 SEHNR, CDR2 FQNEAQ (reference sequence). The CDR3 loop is CASRTDSSNEKLFF. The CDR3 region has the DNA TGTGCCAGCAGGACAGACTCCTCTAATGAAAAACTGTTTTTT.

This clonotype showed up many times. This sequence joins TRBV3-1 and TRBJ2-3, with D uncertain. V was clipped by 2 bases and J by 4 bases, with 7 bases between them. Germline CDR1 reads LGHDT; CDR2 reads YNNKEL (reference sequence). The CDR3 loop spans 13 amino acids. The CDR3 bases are TGTGCCAGCAGCCAAAAACCCTCAGATACGCAGTATTTT. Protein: CASSQKPSDTQYF.

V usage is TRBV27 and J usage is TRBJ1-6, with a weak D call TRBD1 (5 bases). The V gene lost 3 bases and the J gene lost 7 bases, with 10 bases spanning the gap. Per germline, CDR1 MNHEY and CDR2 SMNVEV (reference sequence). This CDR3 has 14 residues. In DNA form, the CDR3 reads TGTGCCAGCAGTTTTCAGGAGGGGAATTCACCCCTCCACTTT. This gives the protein CASSFQEGNSPLHF.

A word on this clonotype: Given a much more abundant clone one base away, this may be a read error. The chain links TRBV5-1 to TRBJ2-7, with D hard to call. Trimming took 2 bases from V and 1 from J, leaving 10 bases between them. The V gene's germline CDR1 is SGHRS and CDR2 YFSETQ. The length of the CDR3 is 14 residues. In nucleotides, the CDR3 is TGCGCCAGCAGCTTTGGGTTGGCTTCCTACGAGCAGTACGTC. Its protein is CASSFGLASYEQYV.

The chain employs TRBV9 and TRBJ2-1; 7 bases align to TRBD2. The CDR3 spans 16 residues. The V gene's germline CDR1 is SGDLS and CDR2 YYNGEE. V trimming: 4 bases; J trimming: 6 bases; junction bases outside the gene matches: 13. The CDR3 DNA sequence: TGTGCCAGCAGCCTTGGGTATTGGGGGAGGGCCAATGAGCAGTTCTTC. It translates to CASSLGYWGRANEQFF. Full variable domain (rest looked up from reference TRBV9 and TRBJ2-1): DSGVTQTPKHLITATGQRVTLRCSPRSGDLSVYWYQQSLDQGLQFLIQYYNGEERAKGNILERFSAQQFPDLHSELNLSSLELGDSALYFCASSLGYWGRANEQFFGPGTRLTVL.

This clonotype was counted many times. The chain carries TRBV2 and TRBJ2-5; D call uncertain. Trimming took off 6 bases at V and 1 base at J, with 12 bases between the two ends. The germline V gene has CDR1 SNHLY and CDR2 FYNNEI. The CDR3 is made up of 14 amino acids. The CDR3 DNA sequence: TGTGCCAGCAGCCCCCGACAAATCCAAGAGACCCAGTACTTC. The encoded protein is CASSPRQIQETQYF.

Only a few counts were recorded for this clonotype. The CDR3 region has the DNA TGTGCCAGCAAACAGGGGGTGAGGAATGAGCAGTTCTTC. Its translation is CASKQGVRNEQFF. V and J are TRBV25-1 and TRBJ2-1, with TRBD1 matching 8 bases. CDR1 and CDR2 from the germline V gene are MGHDK and SYGVNS. The CDR3 is 13 amino acids. With 7 bases clipped from V and 7 bases from J, the junction kept 6 bases outside the gene matches.

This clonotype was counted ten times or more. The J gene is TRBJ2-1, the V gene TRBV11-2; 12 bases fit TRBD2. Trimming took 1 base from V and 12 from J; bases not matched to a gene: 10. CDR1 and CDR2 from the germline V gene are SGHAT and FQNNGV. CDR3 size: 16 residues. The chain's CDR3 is CASSLVLAGGPQRQFF. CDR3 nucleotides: TGTGCCAGCAGCTTAGTACTAGCGGGAGGACCCCAGAGGCAGTTCTTC.

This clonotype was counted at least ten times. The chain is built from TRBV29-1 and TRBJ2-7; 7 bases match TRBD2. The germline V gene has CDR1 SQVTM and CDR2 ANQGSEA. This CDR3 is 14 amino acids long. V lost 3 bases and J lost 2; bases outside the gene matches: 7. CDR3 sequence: CSVEGGSTAYEQYF. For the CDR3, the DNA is TGCAGCGTTGAGGGCGGGAGCACAGCCTACGAGCAGTACTTC.

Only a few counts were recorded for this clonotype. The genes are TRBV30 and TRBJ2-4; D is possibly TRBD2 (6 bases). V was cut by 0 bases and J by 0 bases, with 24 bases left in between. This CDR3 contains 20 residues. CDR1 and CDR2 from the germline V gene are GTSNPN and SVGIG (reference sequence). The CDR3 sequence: CAWSVSSFFGTLQAKNIQYF. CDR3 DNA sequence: TGTGCCTGGAGTGTATCGAGTTTCTTCGGGACTCTCCAAGCCAAAAACATTCAGTACTTC.

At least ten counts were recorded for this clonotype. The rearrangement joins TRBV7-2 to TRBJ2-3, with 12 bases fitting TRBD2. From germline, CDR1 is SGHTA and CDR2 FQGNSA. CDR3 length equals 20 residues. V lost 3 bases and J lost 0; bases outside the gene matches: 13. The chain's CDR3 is CASSLRGRLAGVMSTDTQYF. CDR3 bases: TGTGCCAGCAGCTTGAGGGGGAGACTAGCGGGAGTAATGAGCACAGATACGCAGTATTTT.

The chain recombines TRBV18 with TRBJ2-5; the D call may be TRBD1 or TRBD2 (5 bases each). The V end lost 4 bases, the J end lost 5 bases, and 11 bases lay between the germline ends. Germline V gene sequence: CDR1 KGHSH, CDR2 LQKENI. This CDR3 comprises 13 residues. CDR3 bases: TGTGCCAGCTCACGTTTCGAGGGGGAGACCCAGTACTTC. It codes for CASSRFEGETQYF. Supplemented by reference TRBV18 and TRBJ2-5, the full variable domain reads NAGVMQNPRHLVRRRGQEARLRCSPMKGHSHVYWYRQLPEEGLKFMVYLQKENIIDESGMPKERFSAEFPKEGPSILRIQQVVRGDSAAYFCASSRFEGETQYFGPGTRLLVL.

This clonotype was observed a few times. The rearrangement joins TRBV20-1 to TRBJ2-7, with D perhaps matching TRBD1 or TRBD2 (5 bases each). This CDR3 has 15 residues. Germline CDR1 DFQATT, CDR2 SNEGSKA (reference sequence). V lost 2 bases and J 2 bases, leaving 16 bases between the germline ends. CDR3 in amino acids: CSARRAGAVTYEQYF. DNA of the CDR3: TGCAGTGCTAGACGAGCCGGGGCCGTAACCTACGAGCAGTACTTC.

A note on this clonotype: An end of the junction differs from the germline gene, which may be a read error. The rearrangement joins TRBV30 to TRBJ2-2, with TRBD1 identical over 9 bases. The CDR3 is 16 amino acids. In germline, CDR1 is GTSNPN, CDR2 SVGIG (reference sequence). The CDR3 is CAWSPLTGGGTRELFF. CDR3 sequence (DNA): TGTGCCTGGAGCCCATTGACAGGGGGGGGCACCAGGGAGCTGTTTTTT.

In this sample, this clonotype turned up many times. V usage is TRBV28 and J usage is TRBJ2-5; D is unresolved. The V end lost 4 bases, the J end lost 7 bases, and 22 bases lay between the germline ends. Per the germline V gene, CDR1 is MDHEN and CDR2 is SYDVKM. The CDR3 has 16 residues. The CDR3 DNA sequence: TGTGCCAGCAGTTCCCCCGGAGCCTCGGCCCACTGGACCCAGTACTTC. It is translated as CASSSPGASAHWTQYF.

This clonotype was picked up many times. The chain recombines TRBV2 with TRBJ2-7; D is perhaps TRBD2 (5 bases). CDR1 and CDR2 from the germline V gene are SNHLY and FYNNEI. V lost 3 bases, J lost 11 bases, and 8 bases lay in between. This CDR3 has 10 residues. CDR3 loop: CASSDPGKYF. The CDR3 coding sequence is TGTGCCAGCAGTGACCCGGGAAAGTACTTC.

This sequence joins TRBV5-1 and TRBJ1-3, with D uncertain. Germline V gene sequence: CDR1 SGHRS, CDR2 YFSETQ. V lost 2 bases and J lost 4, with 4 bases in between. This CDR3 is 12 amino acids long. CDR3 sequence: CASSFLGNTIYF. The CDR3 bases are TGCGCCAGCAGCTTTTTAGGAAACACCATATATTTT.

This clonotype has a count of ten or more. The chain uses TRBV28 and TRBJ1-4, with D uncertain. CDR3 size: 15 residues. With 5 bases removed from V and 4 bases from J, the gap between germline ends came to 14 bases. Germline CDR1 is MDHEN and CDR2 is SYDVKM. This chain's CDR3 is CASSPPGGFNEKLFF. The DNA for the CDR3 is TGTGCCAGCAGTCCCCCGGGAGGTTTTAATGAAAAACTGTTTTTT.

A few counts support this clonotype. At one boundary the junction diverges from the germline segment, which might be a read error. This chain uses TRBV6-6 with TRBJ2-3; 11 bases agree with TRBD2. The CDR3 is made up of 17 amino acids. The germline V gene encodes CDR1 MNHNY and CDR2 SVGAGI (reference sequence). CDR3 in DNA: TGTGCCGGCAGTTACTCGAGGGTTAGCGGGAGGGCCGGTACGCAGTATTTT. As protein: CAGSYSRVSGRAGTQYF.